This TCR beta chain derives from a study of T-cell memory formation after mild COVID-19 (dated by TCRdb to the early 2020s). Background for the entire study: Most TCR sequence clusters were specific to one of the two donors. In a couple of donors, T-cell clones that expanded and contracted after mild COVID-19 were followed by sequencing TCRalpha and TCRbeta repertoires longitudinally. Two young, previously healthy adult volunteers made up the cohort, one male and one female.

PBMCs were isolated by Ficoll-Paque density gradient centrifugation. The data were produced on an Illumina NovaSeq 6000. cDNA libraries for TCRalpha and TCRbeta were prepared by 5'RACE using constant-segment primers, with sample barcodes and unique molecular identifiers added. RNA was extracted from every sample with Trizol reagent. Library amplification was performed in two PCR steps, and a second sample barcode and Illumina TruSeq adapters were introduced in the second step. Libraries were sequenced on an Illumina NovaSeq with 2 x 150 bp paired-end reads. In the original analysis: With migec v1.2.7, reads were demultiplexed and then collapsed into UMI-guided consensus sequences. With mixcr v2.1.11, UMI consensuses were aligned to TRA and TRB V and J templates and assembled into clonotypes. Clonotypes were classified as expanded or contracted when called significant by both edgeR and NoisET, with noise models trained on biological replicates. For edgeR calls, the thresholds were a false discovery rate-adjusted p below 0.01 and a log2 fold-change of 1. As an exploratory analysis of dynamics, max-normalized trajectories of the 1000 most abundant clonotypes were examined with PCA combined with hierarchical clustering. Each responding clone was given a CD4 or CD8 phenotype based on the CD4+ and CD8+ repertoires, which had been sequenced separately. TCRdb took the public reads, trimmed them with fastp at Q25, ran MiXCR for clone calling and kept in-frame beta chains. Duplicate CDR3 protein sequences are folded into a single record with the most common DNA and genes. The V and J calls here are based on TCRdb, not the publication. The sample contains some 440,000 distinct CDR3 sequences, around a quarter of them found a single time. The top ten hold under 15% of the sample.

The sample holds a few counts of this clonotype. Its specific antigen is unknown. Qualities for individual bases were not recorded, and no much larger clone is one base off. What the authors observed across the whole study: Some responding clones were detected in pre-infection memory, which suggested that pre-existing cross-reactive memory T cells had joined the SARS-CoV-2 response. The study covered only a couple of mild cases, and larger cohorts including severe cases with pre-infection samples were considered necessary. Clones contracting from day 15 to 85 had balanced CD4/CD8 phenotypes, while a second wave expanding from day 15 to 37 was biased towards CD4+. SARS-CoV-2 specificity was not confirmed for the second-wave clones peaking on day 37. Contracting CD4+ clones appeared mostly in the CM and EM memory subsets, whereas CD8+ clones were enriched in EMRA.

Sequenced input: PBMCs or a T cell subset sorted from them (not recorded which). This receptor was obtained from an adult woman who had mild COVID-19 (a few samples of this study predate the infection). The sample titles of this study are shuffled in the database, so cell type and time point are left out; the donor was told from shared clones.

The CDR3 corresponds to CASSLLWTEKLFF. The bases are TGCGCCAGCAGCTTACTCTGGACCGAAAAACTGTTTTTT. The rearrangement combines TRBV5-1 with TRBJ1-4; the D gene is unclear. Taken from cysteine to phenylalanine, the CDR3 has 13 residues. CDR3 DNA only is kept here, 39 bases in frame from base 1. The germline V gene provides CDR1 SGHRS and CDR2 YFSETQ. Deletion took 2 bases off V and 8 bases off J, with a span of 10 bases between the germline ends.